The clone carrying this TCR beta chain was seen repeatedly, ten times or more. The antigen remains undetermined. This specimen belongs to a study of T cell repertoires in cytomegalovirus infection. V lost 4 bases, J lost 0 bases, and 8 bases lay in between. Germline lookup yields CDR1 SGHVS and CDR2 FNYEAQ. The CDR3 runs 14 residues. TCRdb independently ran MiXCR on the reads; one entry per CDR3 protein. Of some 920,000 distinct CDR3 sequences listed, 25% to 40% are singletons. The V gene is TRBV7-6, the J gene TRBJ2-3; no reliable D call. The sequencing here drew on cultured CD8+ T cells from PBMCs, taken from culture after CMV antigen stimulation. The sequence was collected from a human donor in good health (CMV status not recorded). Some clones in this sample may be carry-over from other donors' samples. The CDR3 spells CASSSAVSTDTQYF. CDR3 DNA sequence: TGTGCCAGCAGCTCCGCCGTTAGCACAGATACGCAGTATTTT. Variable domain in full (rest from reference TRBV7-6 and TRBJ2-3): GAGVSQSPRYKVTKRGQDVALRCDPISGHVSLYWYRQALGQGPEFLTYFNYEAQQDKSGLPNDRFSAERPEGSISTLTIQRTEQRDSAMYRCASSSAVSTDTQYFGPGTRLTVL.